The entry below describes one TCR beta chain. Only in-frame clones appear in the TCRdb table, and some are missing; sequencing was by immunoSEQ multiplex PCR. The table lists approximately 24,000 clones, roughly 77% of them singletons. Treatment noted: preoperative locoregional IRX-2 cytokine immunotherapy. This entry comes from a study of preoperative IRX-2 immunotherapy in early breast cancer. CDR3 length: 14 residues. Germline assignment: CDR1 LNHDA and CDR2 SQIVND (reference sequence). The V end was cut by 5 bases, the J end by 3 bases, with 8 bases between. This chain connects TRBV19 to TRBJ2-6; no reliable D call. This clonotype originated in a human donor with breast cancer. The specimen was lymph node tissue, collected after IRX-2 immunotherapy. The CDR3 nucleotides read TGTGCCAGTAGTCAGGAGAGTGGGGCCAACGTCCTGACTTTC. Its protein product is CASSQESGANVLTF.